The rows below give T cell receptor beta chains drawn from one sample of a study of STAT5B mutations in CD4+ large granular lymphocyte leukemia. Measured with immunoSEQ multiplex PCR; TCRdb has only the in-frame clones, and not every one. The sample has about 30,000 clones; approximately 69% are singletons. Sequenced material: CD4+ T cells from blood buffy coats. The receptors derive from a human donor in good health. Both conserved end residues are part of each CDR3. Each record gives: D gene, V gene, J gene, clone size, CDR3 DNA, CDR3 protein. The D gene is left open where the match is weak. Rows give clone size only sometimes, using once, few, many, or a class for an expanded clone.

d_call: -
v_call: TRBV4-1
j_call: TRBJ1-2
clone_size: -
cdr3_nt: TGCGCCAGCAGCCAACCAGGCAACTATGGCTACACCTTC
cdr3_aa: CASSQPGNYGYTF

d_call: -
v_call: TRBV28
j_call: TRBJ1-1
clone_size: -
cdr3_nt: TGTGCCAGCAGTTTGAGGGGAGGCGGCACTGAAGCTTTCTTT
cdr3_aa: CASSLRGGGTEAFF

d_call: -
v_call: TRBV7-3
j_call: TRBJ2-2
clone_size: -
cdr3_nt: TGTGCCAGCAGCCGTCGCGGCCAAAACCGGGGCGGGGAGCTGTTTTTT
cdr3_aa: CASSRRGQNRGGELFF

d_call: -
v_call: TRBV9
j_call: TRBJ2-6
clone_size: -
cdr3_nt: TGTGCCAGCAGCGGGGGGGGCTGGGACTCTGGGGCCAACGTCCTGACTTTC
cdr3_aa: CASSGGGWDSGANVLTF

d_call: -
v_call: TRBV7-2
j_call: TRBJ2-7
clone_size: -
cdr3_nt: TGTGCCAGCAGGAATAGGCAGGGTGGGTCCTACGAGCAGTACTTC
cdr3_aa: CASRNRQGGSYEQYF

d_call: TRBD2
v_call: TRBV4-2
j_call: TRBJ2-1
clone_size: few
cdr3_nt: TGTGCCAGCAGCCGTTCCGGGACTACCTACTACAATGAGCAGTTCTTC
cdr3_aa: CASSRSGTTYYNEQFF

d_call: -
v_call: TRBV9
j_call: TRBJ1-6
clone_size: -
cdr3_nt: TGTGCCAGCAGCGACGAGACAGGCCGTTCACCCCTCCACTTT
cdr3_aa: CASSDETGRSPLHF

d_call: -
v_call: TRBV19
j_call: TRBJ2-2
clone_size: few
cdr3_nt: TGTGCCAGTAGAAAACAGGTCGCGAACACCGGGGAGCTGTTTTTT
cdr3_aa: CASRKQVANTGELFF

d_call: -
v_call: TRBV6-4
j_call: TRBJ2-1
clone_size: few
cdr3_nt: TGTGCCAGCAGTGACAGGAATGAGCAGTTCTTC
cdr3_aa: CASSDRNEQFF

d_call: -
v_call: TRBV5-1
j_call: TRBJ2-5
clone_size: -
cdr3_nt: TGCGCCAGCAGCTACCTCGAGGGAGCCCAGAAAGAGACCCAGTACTTC
cdr3_aa: CASSYLEGAQKETQYF

d_call: TRBD2
v_call: TRBV5-8
j_call: TRBJ2-3
clone_size: -
cdr3_nt: TGTGCCAGCAGCTTGGGAGGGACTAGCGGGAGCACAGATACGCAGTATTTT
cdr3_aa: CASSLGGTSGSTDTQYF

d_call: -
v_call: TRBV30
j_call: TRBJ1-2
clone_size: -
cdr3_nt: TGTGCCTGGAGTGTAATCGGCCGGACGGCTAACTATGGCTACACCTTC
cdr3_aa: CAWSVIGRTANYGYTF

d_call: -
v_call: TRBV7-2
j_call: TRBJ1-3
clone_size: -
cdr3_nt: TGTGCCAGCAGCTTAGAGGGCAGATTTGGAAACACCATATATTTT
cdr3_aa: CASSLEGRFGNTIYF

d_call: -
v_call: TRBV7-6
j_call: TRBJ1-1
clone_size: once
cdr3_nt: TGTGCCAGCAGCTTCAGGGGCTTTAACACTGAAGCTTTCTTT
cdr3_aa: CASSFRGFNTEAFF

d_call: TRBD2
v_call: TRBV7-2
j_call: TRBJ2-3
clone_size: -
cdr3_nt: TGTGCCAGCAGCTTATCCGGACTAGCGGGGGGGAGCACAGATACGCAGTATTTT
cdr3_aa: CASSLSGLAGGSTDTQYF

d_call: TRBD2
v_call: TRBV5-4
j_call: TRBJ2-7
clone_size: -
cdr3_nt: TGTGCCAGCAGCTCAGCGGGAGCTCTGGTAGAGCAGTACTTC
cdr3_aa: CASSSAGALVEQYF

d_call: -
v_call: TRBV20-1
j_call: TRBJ1-1
clone_size: -
cdr3_nt: TGCAGAGGCGTCGCGGGAACTGAAGCTTTCTTT
cdr3_aa: CRGVAGTEAFF

d_call: -
v_call: TRBV11-1
j_call: TRBJ1-6
clone_size: -
cdr3_nt: TGTGCCAGCAGCGGAGCAGGGCCCGGGGGATCACCCCTCCACTTT
cdr3_aa: CASSGAGPGGSPLHF

d_call: -
v_call: TRBV10-3
j_call: TRBJ2-3
clone_size: -
cdr3_nt: TGTGCCATCAGTGCCCGTGGCGGGAGCACAGATACGCAGTATTTT
cdr3_aa: CAISARGGSTDTQYF

d_call: -
v_call: TRBV29-1
j_call: TRBJ1-1
clone_size: few
cdr3_nt: TGCAGCGTTGGTCCTATGAACACTGAAGCTTTCTTT
cdr3_aa: CSVGPMNTEAFF

d_call: -
v_call: TRBV21-1
j_call: TRBJ1-1
clone_size: -
cdr3_nt: TGTGCCAGCAGCAAAGGGGTTCCTTTTCCCCGCATCCGGAACACTGAAGCTTTCTTT
cdr3_aa: CASSKGVPFPRIRNTEAFF

d_call: TRBD1
v_call: TRBV2
j_call: TRBJ2-2
clone_size: once
cdr3_nt: TGTGCCAGCAGGATAGGGGACAGCTTGAACACCGGGGAGCTGTTTTTT
cdr3_aa: CASRIGDSLNTGELFF

d_call: TRBD1
v_call: TRBV11-3
j_call: TRBJ2-7
clone_size: -
cdr3_nt: TGTGCCAGCAGCTTAGGGGAGACAGGGGTTGGGCAGTACTTC
cdr3_aa: CASSLGETGVGQYF

d_call: -
v_call: TRBV6-1
j_call: TRBJ2-5
clone_size: -
cdr3_nt: TGTGCCAGCAGTGGGCTTTTTTATCAAGAGACCCAGTACTTC
cdr3_aa: CASSGLFYQETQYF

d_call: -
v_call: TRBV7-2
j_call: TRBJ2-1
clone_size: -
cdr3_nt: TGTGCCAGCAGCTTAGCTCGGGACTTATACAATGAGCAGTTCTTC
cdr3_aa: CASSLARDLYNEQFF

d_call: TRBD2
v_call: TRBV7-2
j_call: TRBJ2-3
clone_size: once
cdr3_nt: TGTGCCAGCAGCTACTACGGCGGGGGGGCATTCGCGTCGCAGTATTTT
cdr3_aa: CASSYYGGGAFASQYF

d_call: -
v_call: TRBV29-1
j_call: TRBJ1-2
clone_size: -
cdr3_nt: TGCAGCGTTGCTAATGGGCCATATGGCTACACCTTC
cdr3_aa: CSVANGPYGYTF

d_call: -
v_call: TRBV7-2
j_call: TRBJ1-5
clone_size: -
cdr3_nt: TGTGCCAGCAGCTATACAGGTTTGGATCAGCCCCAGCATTTT
cdr3_aa: CASSYTGLDQPQHF

d_call: TRBD2
v_call: TRBV4-1
j_call: TRBJ2-3
clone_size: -
cdr3_nt: TGCGCCAGCAGCCAAGGGAGGACGACCGGACTAGCGGGAATCACAGATACGCAGTATTTT
cdr3_aa: CASSQGRTTGLAGITDTQYF

d_call: TRBD1
v_call: TRBV11-2
j_call: TRBJ1-1
clone_size: -
cdr3_nt: TGTGCCAGCAGCGTCAACAGGGGAGTGGACACTGAAGCTTTCTTT
cdr3_aa: CASSVNRGVDTEAFF

d_call: -
v_call: TRBV27
j_call: TRBJ2-7
clone_size: -
cdr3_nt: TGTGCCAGCAGAAGGACAGCCTCCTACGAGCAGTACTTC
cdr3_aa: CASRRTASYEQYF

d_call: -
v_call: TRBV6-4
j_call: TRBJ1-2
clone_size: once
cdr3_nt: TGTGCCAGCAGTGATGCCCCCCTGGACCCATACGGCTACACCTTC
cdr3_aa: CASSDAPLDPYGYTF

d_call: TRBD1
v_call: TRBV9
j_call: TRBJ1-4
clone_size: -
cdr3_nt: TGTGCCAGCAGCGTAGGTACAGGGGACGAAAAACTGTTTTTT
cdr3_aa: CASSVGTGDEKLFF

d_call: -
v_call: TRBV7-2
j_call: TRBJ1-4
clone_size: -
cdr3_nt: TGTGCCAGCAGCTTAGGGTTGAGTAGGGAGGGTGAAAAACTGTTTTTT
cdr3_aa: CASSLGLSREGEKLFF

d_call: TRBD2
v_call: TRBV7-2
j_call: TRBJ2-1
clone_size: -
cdr3_nt: TGTGCCCAAAGGGGAGGGCCTGAAAATGAGCAGTTCTTC
cdr3_aa: CAQRGGPENEQFF

d_call: TRBD1
v_call: TRBV9
j_call: TRBJ1-2
clone_size: -
cdr3_nt: TGTGCCAGCAGCGCCCAGGTGACAGGGGAGGCGAACTATGGCTACACCTTC
cdr3_aa: CASSAQVTGEANYGYTF

d_call: -
v_call: TRBV5-6
j_call: TRBJ2-1
clone_size: -
cdr3_nt: TGTGCCAGCAGCTTGGGAGGCAATGAGCAGTTCTTC
cdr3_aa: CASSLGGNEQFF

d_call: TRBD2
v_call: TRBV6-1
j_call: TRBJ2-1
clone_size: -
cdr3_nt: TGTGCCAGCAGTGAAGCGCACATAGCGGGCCCGTTCTTC
cdr3_aa: CASSEAHIAGPFF

d_call: -
v_call: TRBV6-1
j_call: TRBJ1-5
clone_size: -
cdr3_nt: TGTGCCAGCAGTGTAAGCCTGAATCAGCCCCAGCATTTT
cdr3_aa: CASSVSLNQPQHF

d_call: -
v_call: TRBV4-1
j_call: TRBJ2-7
clone_size: -
cdr3_nt: TGCGCCAGCAGCCAAGATCCCTCCTCCGGGAGTAGTTCCTACGAGCAGTACTTC
cdr3_aa: CASSQDPSSGSSSYEQYF

d_call: -
v_call: TRBV11-1
j_call: TRBJ2-6
clone_size: -
cdr3_nt: TGTGCCAGCAGCTTGGGGGTCTCTGGGGCCAACGTCCTGACTTTC
cdr3_aa: CASSLGVSGANVLTF

d_call: -
v_call: TRBV29-1
j_call: TRBJ1-1
clone_size: few
cdr3_nt: TGCAGCGCGCCCCTACAGGGATACACTGAAGCTTTCTTT
cdr3_aa: CSAPLQGYTEAFF

d_call: TRBD1
v_call: TRBV28
j_call: TRBJ2-3
clone_size: -
cdr3_nt: TGTGCCAGCAGACCCTCCCAAGCGTCCAGGGGGCGTATAGATACGCAGTATTTT
cdr3_aa: CASRPSQASRGRIDTQYF

d_call: -
v_call: TRBV20-1
j_call: TRBJ2-1
clone_size: -
cdr3_nt: TGCAGTGCTAGCAAGGGAGAGCAGTTCTTC
cdr3_aa: CSASKGEQFF

d_call: -
v_call: TRBV5-1
j_call: TRBJ2-3
clone_size: -
cdr3_nt: TGCGCCAGCAGCTTGGCCGTCGGGGGCACAGATACGCAGTATTTT
cdr3_aa: CASSLAVGGTDTQYF

d_call: -
v_call: TRBV7-8
j_call: TRBJ1-3
clone_size: -
cdr3_nt: TGTGCCAGCAGCCTGGACAGCAATCCTACCTCTGGAAACACCATATATTTT
cdr3_aa: CASSLDSNPTSGNTIYF

d_call: -
v_call: TRBV28
j_call: TRBJ1-3
clone_size: once
cdr3_nt: TGTGCCAGCATTAACACAGGGTTTTCTGGAAACACCATATATTTT
cdr3_aa: CASINTGFSGNTIYF

d_call: TRBD1
v_call: TRBV30
j_call: TRBJ1-4
clone_size: -
cdr3_nt: TGTGCCGTCGCCGGGACAGGGCGTGAAAAACTGTTTTTT
cdr3_aa: CAVAGTGREKLFF

d_call: -
v_call: TRBV5-1
j_call: TRBJ1-1
clone_size: -
cdr3_nt: TGCGCCAGCAGATCAGAAGTGGACACTGAAGCTTTCTTT
cdr3_aa: CASRSEVDTEAFF